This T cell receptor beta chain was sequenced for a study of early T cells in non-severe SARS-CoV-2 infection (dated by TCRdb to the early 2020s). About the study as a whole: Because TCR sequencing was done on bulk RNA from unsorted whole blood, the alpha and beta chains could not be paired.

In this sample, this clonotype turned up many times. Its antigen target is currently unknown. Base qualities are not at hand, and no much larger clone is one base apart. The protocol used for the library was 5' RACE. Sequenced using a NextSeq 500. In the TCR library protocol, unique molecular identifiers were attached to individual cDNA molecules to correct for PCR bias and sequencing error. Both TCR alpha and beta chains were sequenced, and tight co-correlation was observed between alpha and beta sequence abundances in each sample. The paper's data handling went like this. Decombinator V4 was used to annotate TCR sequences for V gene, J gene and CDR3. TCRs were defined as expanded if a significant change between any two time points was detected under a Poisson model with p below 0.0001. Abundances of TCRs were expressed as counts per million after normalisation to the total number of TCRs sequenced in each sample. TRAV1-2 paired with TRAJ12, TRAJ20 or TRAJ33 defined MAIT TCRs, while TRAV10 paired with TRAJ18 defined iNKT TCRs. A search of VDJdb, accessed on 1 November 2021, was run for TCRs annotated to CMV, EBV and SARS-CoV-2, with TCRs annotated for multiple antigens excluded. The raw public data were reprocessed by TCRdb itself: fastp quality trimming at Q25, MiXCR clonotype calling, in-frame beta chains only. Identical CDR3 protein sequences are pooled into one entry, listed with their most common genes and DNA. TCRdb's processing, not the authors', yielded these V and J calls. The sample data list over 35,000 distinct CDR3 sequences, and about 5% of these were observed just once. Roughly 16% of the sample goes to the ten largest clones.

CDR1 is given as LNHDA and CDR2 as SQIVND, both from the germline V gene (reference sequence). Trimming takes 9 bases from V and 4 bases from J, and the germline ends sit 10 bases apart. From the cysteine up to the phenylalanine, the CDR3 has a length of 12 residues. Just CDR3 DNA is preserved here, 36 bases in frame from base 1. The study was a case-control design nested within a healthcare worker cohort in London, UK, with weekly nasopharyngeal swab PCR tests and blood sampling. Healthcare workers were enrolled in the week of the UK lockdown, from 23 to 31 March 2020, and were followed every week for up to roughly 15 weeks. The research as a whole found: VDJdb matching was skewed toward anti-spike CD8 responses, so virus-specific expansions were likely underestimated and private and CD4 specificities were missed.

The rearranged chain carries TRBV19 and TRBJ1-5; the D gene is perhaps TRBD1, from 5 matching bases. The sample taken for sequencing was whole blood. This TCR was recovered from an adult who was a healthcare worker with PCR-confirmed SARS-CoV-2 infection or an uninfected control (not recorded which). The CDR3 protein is CASRDLNQPQHF. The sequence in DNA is TGTGCCAGCAGGGACCTTAATCAGCCCCAGCATTTT.